This TCR beta chain emerged from a study of T cells in narcolepsy. Notes on the study in general: Autoreactive HCRT-specific and TRIB2-specific clonotypes were marked in same-patient CSF-versus-blood CD4+ comparisons. No autoreactive T cell clone sequences appeared in some memory CD4+ repertoires. Healthy controls reportedly lacked the autoreactive clonotypes serially found in patients' blood.

Notes on this clone: The target antigen is unknown.

Profiled with immunoSEQ multiplex PCR; TCRdb holds only in-frame clones, not every one. The sample comprises over 25,000 clones, 79% of which are singletons, and 6.6% rests with the top ten. Trimming took off 3 bases at V and 2 bases at J, with 12 bases between the two ends. This CDR3 has 15 amino acids. Germline V gene sequence: CDR1 SGHRS, CDR2 YFSETQ. This sequence joins TRBV5-1 and TRBJ2-1, with D possibly matching TRBD2 (6 bases). The sequenced sample was memory (CD45RA-) CD4+ T cells from blood. The source is a human donor in good health. The CDR3 is CASSSGVLTYNEQFF. The DNA of the CDR3 is TGCGCCAGCAGCTCGGGGGTCCTCACCTACAATGAGCAGTTCTTC.